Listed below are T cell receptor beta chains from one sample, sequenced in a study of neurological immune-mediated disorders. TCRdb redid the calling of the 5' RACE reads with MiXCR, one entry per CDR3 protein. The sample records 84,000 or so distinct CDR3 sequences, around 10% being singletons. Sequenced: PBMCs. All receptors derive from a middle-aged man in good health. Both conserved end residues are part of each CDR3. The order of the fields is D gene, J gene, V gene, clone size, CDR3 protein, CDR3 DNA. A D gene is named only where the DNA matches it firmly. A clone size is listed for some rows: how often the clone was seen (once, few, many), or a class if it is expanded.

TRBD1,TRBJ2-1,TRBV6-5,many,CASSVGTGGSYEQFF,TGTGCCAGCAGTGTCGGGACAGGGGGTTCGTATGAGCAGTTCTTC
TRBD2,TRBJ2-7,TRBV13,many,CASSLHSGTKPEQYF,TGTGCCAGCAGCCTACACTCCGGGACTAAGCCCGAGCAGTACTTC
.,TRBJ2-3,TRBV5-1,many,CASSPLDSEDPQYF,TGCGCCAGCAGCCCGTTGGACTCGGAGGACCCTCAGTATTTT
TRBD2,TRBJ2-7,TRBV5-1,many,CASRVTSGAYEQYF,TGCGCCAGTCGCGTCACTAGCGGGGCCTACGAGCAGTACTTC
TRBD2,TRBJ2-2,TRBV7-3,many,CASSLFASGRGTGELFF,TGTGCCAGCAGCTTATTTGCTAGCGGGAGGGGCACCGGGGAGCTGTTTTTT
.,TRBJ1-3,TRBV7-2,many,CASSLGGGSSGNTIYF,TGTGCCAGCAGCTTAGGGGGCGGAAGCTCTGGAAACACCATATATTTT
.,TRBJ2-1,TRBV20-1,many,CSARVSQGQVGEQFF,TGCAGTGCTAGAGTGTCCCAGGGGCAAGTCGGTGAGCAGTTCTTC
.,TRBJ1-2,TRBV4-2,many,CASSQVGGATYGYTF,TGTGCCAGCAGCCAAGTCGGGGGAGCCACCTATGGCTACACCTTC
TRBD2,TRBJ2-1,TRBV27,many,CASSFIREANEQFF,TGTGCCAGCAGTTTTATCCGGGAGGCCAATGAGCAGTTCTTC
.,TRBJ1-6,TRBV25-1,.,CASSAGASSPLHF,TGTGCCAGCAGTGCAGGGGCGAGTTCACCCCTCCACTTT
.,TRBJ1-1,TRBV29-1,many,CSVDYDPGGTEAFF,TGCAGCGTTGATTACGACCCCGGTGGCACTGAAGCTTTCTTT
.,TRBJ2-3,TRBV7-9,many,CASSPQGGSTDTQYF,TGTGCCAGCAGCCCCCAGGGGGGCAGCACAGATACGCAGTATTTT
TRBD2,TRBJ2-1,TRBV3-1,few,CASSQDPGLASSEQFF,TGTGCCAGCAGCCAAGACCCTGGACTAGCTTCCAGTGAGCAGTTCTTC
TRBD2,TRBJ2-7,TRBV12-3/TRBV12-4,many,CASSRGTSGRSSYEQYF,TGTGCCAGCAGCAGAGGGACTAGCGGGAGGTCATCCTACGAGCAGTACTTC
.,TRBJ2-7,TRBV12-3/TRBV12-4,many,CASSLQLVYEQYF,TGTGCCAGCAGTTTACAATTGGTCTACGAGCAGTACTTC
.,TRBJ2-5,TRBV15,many,CATSRGGVETQYF,TGTGCCACCAGCAGAGGAGGAGTCGAGACCCAGTACTTC
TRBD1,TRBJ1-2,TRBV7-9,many,CASSLGAGQEAYGYTF,TGTGCCAGCAGCTTAGGGGCGGGACAGGAGGCTTATGGCTACACCTTC
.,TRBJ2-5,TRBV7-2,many,CASSPGALNQPKGPPETQYF,TGTGCCAGCAGCCCCGGCGCCCTGAATCAGCCAAAGGGACCCCCGGAGACCCAGTACTTC
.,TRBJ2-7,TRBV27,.,CASSLAPYSEQYF,TGTGCCAGCAGTTTGGCGCCCTACAGTGAGCAGTACTTC
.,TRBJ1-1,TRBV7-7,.,CASSLGPDLNTEAFF,TGTGCTAGCAGCTTGGGTCCGGACCTGAACACTGAAGCTTTCTTT
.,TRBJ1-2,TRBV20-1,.,CSAPDRLEYGYTF,TGCAGTGCTCCCGACAGGCTCGAGTATGGCTACACCTTC
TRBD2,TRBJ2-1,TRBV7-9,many,CASSIWGLAVYNEQFF,TGTGCCAGCAGCATATGGGGACTAGCGGTTTACAATGAGCAGTTCTTC
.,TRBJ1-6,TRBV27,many,CASGSSLHNSPLHF,TGTGCCAGCGGCAGCTCCCTTCATAATTCACCCCTCCACTTT
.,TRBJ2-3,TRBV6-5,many,CASSPGDTQYF,TGTGCCAGCAGCCCAGGGGATACGCAGTATTTT
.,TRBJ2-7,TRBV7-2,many,CASSSLVEQYF,TGTGCCAGCAGCTCACTAGTAGAGCAGTACTTC
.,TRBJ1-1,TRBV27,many,CASSLYRNTEAFF,TGTGCCAGCAGTTTATACAGGAACACTGAAGCTTTCTTT
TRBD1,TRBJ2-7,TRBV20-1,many,CSARVTGYYEQYF,TGCAGTGCTAGAGTGACAGGGTACTACGAGCAGTACTTC
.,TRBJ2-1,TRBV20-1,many,CSARAGILVGVGLVDEQFF,TGCAGTGCTAGAGCAGGGATATTAGTGGGAGTTGGCCTTGTCGATGAGCAGTTCTTC
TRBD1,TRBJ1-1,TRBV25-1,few,CASRRDRDRGLMNTEAFF,TGTGCCAGCAGAAGAGACCGGGACAGGGGCCTCATGAACACTGAAGCTTTCTTT
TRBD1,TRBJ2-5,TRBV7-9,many,CASWETGEETQYF,TGTGCCAGCTGGGAGACAGGGGAGGAGACCCAGTACTTC
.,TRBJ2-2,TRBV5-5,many,CASSSLASTGELFF,TGTGCCAGCAGCTCTCTAGCGTCGACCGGGGAGCTGTTTTTT
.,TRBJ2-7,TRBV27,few,CASSSQGRYRTPQYF,TGTGCCAGCAGTTCCCAGGGCAGGTATCGTACCCCGCAGTACTTC
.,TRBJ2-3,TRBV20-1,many,CSASARWTIDTQYF,TGCAGTGCTAGTGCGCGGTGGACCATCGATACGCAGTATTTT
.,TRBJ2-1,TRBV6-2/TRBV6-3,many,CASSFSDSYNEQFF,TGTGCCAGCAGTTTTTCAGACTCCTACAATGAGCAGTTCTTC
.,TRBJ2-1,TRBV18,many,CASSPGAYNEQFF,TGTGCCAGCTCACCGGGGGCTTACAATGAGCAGTTCTTC
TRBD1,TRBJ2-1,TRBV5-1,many,CASSAQGAAYNEQFF,TGCGCCAGCAGCGCACAGGGGGCGGCCTACAATGAGCAGTTCTTC
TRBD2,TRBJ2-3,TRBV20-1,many,CSADLGGLAGPDTQYF,TGCAGTGCCGACCTCGGGGGCCTAGCGGGGCCAGATACGCAGTATTTT
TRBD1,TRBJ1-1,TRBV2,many,CASTQGTEAFF,TGTGCCAGCACACAGGGGACAGAAGCTTTCTTT
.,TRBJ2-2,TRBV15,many,CATSPFQGRVEGSGELFF,TGTGCCACCAGCCCATTTCAGGGCAGGGTAGAAGGTTCCGGGGAGCTGTTTTTT
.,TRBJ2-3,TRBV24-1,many,CATSDLLHTDTQYF,TGTGCCACCAGTGATTTGCTCCACACAGATACGCAGTATTTT
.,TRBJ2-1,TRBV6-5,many,CASSYGNGGEQFF,TGTGCCAGCAGTTACGGTAATGGAGGTGAGCAGTTCTTC
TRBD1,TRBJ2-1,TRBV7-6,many,CASSPPGTVYEQFF,TGTGCCAGCAGCCCCCCCGGGACAGTCTATGAGCAGTTCTTC
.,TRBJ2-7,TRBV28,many,CASKRGYEQYF,TGTGCCAGCAAGAGAGGCTACGAGCAGTACTTC
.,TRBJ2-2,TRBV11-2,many,CASRSGYNTGELFF,TGTGCCAGCAGGTCAGGGTACAACACCGGGGAGCTGTTTTTT